This entry features one T cell receptor beta chain sequence. Its specificity is not known. Before the COVID-19 pandemic, during about 2011-2019, CD4+ T cells were taken from unexposed donors. Isolation of CD4+ T cells took place after roughly nine days in culture. As cell numbers allowed, unexposed-donor CD4+ T cells faced SARS-CoV-2 S/N and four cold-coronavirus spikes. The data originate from a study of CD4 T cells in relation to SARS-CoV-2 and coronaviruses. Overall study context: After roughly 11 days of antigen culture, PBMC TCR beta CDR3s were sequenced. Overall study findings and caveats: The cross-reactivity analysis covered only spike protein, not other viral proteins.

Clones were read by immunoSEQ multiplex PCR, and TCRdb kept only the in-frame ones, dropping some. This table holds about 26,000 clones, around two thirds found once. CDR3 size: 16 residues. Germline V lookup: CDR1 LGHDT, CDR2 YNNKEL (reference sequence). With 5 bases clipped from V and 3 bases from J, the junction kept 5 bases outside the gene matches. This chain connects TRBV3-1 (or the pseudogene TRBV3-2) to TRBJ2-3; 13 bases line up with TRBD2. The sequence derives from a human donor in good health. The sequenced sample consisted of CD4+ T cells from PBMCs, cultured in vitro. The CDR3 spells CASSGTSGVGTDTQYF. As DNA, the CDR3 is TGTGCCAGCAGCGGGACTAGCGGGGTAGGGACAGATACGCAGTATTTT.